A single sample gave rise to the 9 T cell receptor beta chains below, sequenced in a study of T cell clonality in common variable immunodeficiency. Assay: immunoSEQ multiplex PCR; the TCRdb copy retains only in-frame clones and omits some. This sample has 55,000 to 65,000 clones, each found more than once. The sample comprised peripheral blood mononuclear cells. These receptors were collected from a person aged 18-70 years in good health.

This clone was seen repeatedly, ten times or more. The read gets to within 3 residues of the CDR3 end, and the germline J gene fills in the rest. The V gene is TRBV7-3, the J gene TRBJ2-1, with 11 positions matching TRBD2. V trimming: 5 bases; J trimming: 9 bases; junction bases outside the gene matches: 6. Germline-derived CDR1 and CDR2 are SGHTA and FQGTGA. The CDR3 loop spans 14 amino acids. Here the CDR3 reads CASSRLAGGGEQFF. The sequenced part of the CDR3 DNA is TGTGCCAGCAGCCGTCTAGCGGGAGGCGGTGAG.

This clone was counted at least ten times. Incomplete CDR3 DNA: TGTGCCAGCAGCTCTAGGACATCTGAG. Protein sequence: CASSSRTSE. The entire CDR3 protein is CASSSRTSEQFF. This sequence joins TRBV7-3 and TRBJ2-1, with D perhaps TRBD1 (5 bases). The read gets to within 3 residues of the CDR3 end, and the germline J gene fills in the rest. The length of the CDR3 is 12 residues. Germline V gene lookup returns CDR1 SGHTA and CDR2 FQGTGA. V was trimmed by 4 bases and J by 9 bases, leaving 10 bases between them.

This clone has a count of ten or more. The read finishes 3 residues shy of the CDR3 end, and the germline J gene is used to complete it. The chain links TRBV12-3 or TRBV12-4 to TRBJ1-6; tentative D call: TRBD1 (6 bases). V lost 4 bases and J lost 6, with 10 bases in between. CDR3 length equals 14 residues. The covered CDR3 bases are TGTGCCAGCAGTTCCCGGGACACTAATTCACCC. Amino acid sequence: CASSSRDTNSP. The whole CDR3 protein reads CASSSRDTNSPLHF.

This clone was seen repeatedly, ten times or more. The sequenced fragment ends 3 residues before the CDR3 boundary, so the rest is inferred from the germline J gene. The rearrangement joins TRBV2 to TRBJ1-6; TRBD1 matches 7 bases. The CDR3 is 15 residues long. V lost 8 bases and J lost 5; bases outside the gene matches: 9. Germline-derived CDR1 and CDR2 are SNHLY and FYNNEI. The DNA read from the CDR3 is TGTGCCAGCGGAATGACAGGGATTAATAATTCACCC. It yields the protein CASGMTGINNSP. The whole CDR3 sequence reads CASGMTGINNSPLHF.

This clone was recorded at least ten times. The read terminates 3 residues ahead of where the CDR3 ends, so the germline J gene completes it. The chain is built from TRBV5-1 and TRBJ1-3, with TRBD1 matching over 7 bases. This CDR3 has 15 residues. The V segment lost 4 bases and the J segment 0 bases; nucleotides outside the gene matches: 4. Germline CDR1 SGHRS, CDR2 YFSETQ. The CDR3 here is CASSAQGGSGNTIYF. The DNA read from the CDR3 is TGCGCCAGCAGCGCGCAGGGGGGCTCTGGAAACACC.

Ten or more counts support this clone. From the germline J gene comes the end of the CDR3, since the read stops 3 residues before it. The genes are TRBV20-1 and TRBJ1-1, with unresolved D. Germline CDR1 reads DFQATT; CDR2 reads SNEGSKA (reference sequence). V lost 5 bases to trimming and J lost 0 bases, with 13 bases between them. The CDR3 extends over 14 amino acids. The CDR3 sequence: CSAGPGHMNTEAFF. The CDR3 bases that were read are TGCAGTGCTGGGCCAGGCCACATGAACACTGAA.

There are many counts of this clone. Incomplete CDR3 DNA: TGTGCCAGCAGCTTTTCCGGGGGGGGAGTTTCACCC. Translated: CASSFSGGGVSP. The whole CDR3 protein reads CASSFSGGGVSPLHF. The rearrangement uses TRBV7-2 and TRBJ1-6, with TRBD1 as a possible D gene (5 bases). The read ends 3 residues early relative to the CDR3; the germline J gene fills the gap. The CDR3 spans 15 residues. The germline CDR1 and CDR2 sequences are SGHTA and FQGNSA. The germline V and J ends were trimmed by 3 bases and 9 bases, with 15 bases remaining between them.

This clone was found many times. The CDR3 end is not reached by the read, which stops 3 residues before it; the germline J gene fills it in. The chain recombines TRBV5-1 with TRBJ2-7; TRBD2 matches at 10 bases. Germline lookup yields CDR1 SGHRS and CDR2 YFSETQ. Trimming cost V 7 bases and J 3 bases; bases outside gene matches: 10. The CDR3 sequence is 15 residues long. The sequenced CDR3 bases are TGCGCCAGCGGAGTGGGACCTAGCGGGAGCTACGAG. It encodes CASGVGPSGSYE. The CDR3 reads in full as CASGVGPSGSYEQYF.

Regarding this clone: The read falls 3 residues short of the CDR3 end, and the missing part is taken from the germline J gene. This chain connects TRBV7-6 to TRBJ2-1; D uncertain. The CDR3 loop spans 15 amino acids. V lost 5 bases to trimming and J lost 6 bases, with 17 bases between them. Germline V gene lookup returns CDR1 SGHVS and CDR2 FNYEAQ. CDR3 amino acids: CASSPQTLSRNEQFF. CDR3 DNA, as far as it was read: TGTGCCAGCAGCCCGCAAACCCTTAGCCGCAATGAG.